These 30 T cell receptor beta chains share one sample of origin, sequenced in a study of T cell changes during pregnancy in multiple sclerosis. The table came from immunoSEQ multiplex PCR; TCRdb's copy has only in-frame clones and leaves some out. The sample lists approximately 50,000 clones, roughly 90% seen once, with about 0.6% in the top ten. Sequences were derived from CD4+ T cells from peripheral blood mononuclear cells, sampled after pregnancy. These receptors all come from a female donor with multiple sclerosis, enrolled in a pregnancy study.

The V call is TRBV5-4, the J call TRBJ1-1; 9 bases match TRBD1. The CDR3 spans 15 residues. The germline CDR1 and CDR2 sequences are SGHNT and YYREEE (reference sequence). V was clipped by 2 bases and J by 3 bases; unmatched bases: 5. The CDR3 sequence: CASSFTQGAYTEAFF. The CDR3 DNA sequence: TGTGCCAGCAGCTTCACACAGGGGGCTTACACTGAAGCTTTCTTT.

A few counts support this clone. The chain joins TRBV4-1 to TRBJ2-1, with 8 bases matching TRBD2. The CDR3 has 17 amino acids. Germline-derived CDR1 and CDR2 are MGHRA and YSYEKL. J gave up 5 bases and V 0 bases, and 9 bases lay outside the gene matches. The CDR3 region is CASSQDSGRAVHNEQFF. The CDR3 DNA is TGCGCCAGCAGCCAAGACTCCGGGAGGGCCGTCCACAATGAGCAGTTCTTC.

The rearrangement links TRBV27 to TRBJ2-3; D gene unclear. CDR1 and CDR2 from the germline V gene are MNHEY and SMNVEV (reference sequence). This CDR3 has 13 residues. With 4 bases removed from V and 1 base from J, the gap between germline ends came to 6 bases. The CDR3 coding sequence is TGTGCCAGCAGTTCTAGAGGCACAGATACGCAGTATTTT. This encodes CASSSRGTDTQYF.

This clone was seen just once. The CDR3 loop reads CAIRRPGQDYEQYF. The DNA for the CDR3 is TGTGCCATCAGGAGACCGGGACAGGACTACGAGCAGTACTTC. V usage is TRBV10-3 and J usage is TRBJ2-7; TRBD1 matches 8 bases. The V gene's germline CDR1 is ENHRY and CDR2 SYGVKD. This CDR3 has 14 residues. V lost 6 bases to trimming and J lost 3 bases; unmatched junction nucleotides: 7.

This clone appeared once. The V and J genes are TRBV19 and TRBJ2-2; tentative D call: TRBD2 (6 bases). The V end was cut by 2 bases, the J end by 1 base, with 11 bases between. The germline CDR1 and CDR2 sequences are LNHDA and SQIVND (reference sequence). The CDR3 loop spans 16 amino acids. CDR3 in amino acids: CASSIPGLVNTGELFF. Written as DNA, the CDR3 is TGTGCCAGTAGTATACCGGGACTGGTGAACACCGGGGAGCTGTTTTTT.

CDR3 region: CASSLQLQETQYF. Written as DNA, the CDR3 is TGTGCCAGCAGCTTACAGCTCCAAGAGACCCAGTACTTC. This chain connects TRBV5-6 to TRBJ2-5; D is unresolved. The germline V and J ends were trimmed by 2 bases and 1 base, with 6 bases remaining between them. In germline, CDR1 is SGHDT, CDR2 YYEEEE. The CDR3 is made up of 13 amino acids.

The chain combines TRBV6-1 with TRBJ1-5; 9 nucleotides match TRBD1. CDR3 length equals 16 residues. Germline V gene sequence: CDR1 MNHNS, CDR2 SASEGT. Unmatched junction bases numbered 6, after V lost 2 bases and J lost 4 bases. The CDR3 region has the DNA TGTGCCAGCAGTGAACACCGGGACAGGGTTAATCAGCCCCAGCATTTT. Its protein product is CASSEHRDRVNQPQHF.

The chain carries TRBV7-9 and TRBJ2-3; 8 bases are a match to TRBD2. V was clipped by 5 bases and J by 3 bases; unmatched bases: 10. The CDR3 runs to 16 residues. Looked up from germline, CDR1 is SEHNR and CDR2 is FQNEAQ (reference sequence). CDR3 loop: CASSHTAGGGTDTQYF. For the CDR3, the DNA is TGTGCCAGCAGCCACACGGCGGGGGGTGGGACAGATACGCAGTATTTT. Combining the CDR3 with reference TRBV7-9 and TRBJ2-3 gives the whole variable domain DTGVSQNPRHKITKRGQNVTFRCDPISEHNRLYWYRQTLGQGPEFLTYFQNEAQLEKSRLLSDRFSAERPKGSFSTLEIQRTEQGDSAMYLCASSHTAGGGTDTQYFGPGTRLTVL.

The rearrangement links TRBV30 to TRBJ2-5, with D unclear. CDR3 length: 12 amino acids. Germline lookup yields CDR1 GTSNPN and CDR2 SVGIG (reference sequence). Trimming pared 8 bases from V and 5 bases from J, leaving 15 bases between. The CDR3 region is CAGAGSLETQYF. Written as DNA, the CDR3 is TGTGCCGGAGCCGGGTCTCTGGAGACCCAGTACTTC.

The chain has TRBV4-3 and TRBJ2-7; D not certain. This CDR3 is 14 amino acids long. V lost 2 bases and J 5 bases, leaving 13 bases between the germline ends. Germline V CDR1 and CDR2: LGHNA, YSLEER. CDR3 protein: CASSQKMGIHEQYF. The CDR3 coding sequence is TGCGCCAGCAGCCAAAAGATGGGCATCCACGAGCAGTACTTC.

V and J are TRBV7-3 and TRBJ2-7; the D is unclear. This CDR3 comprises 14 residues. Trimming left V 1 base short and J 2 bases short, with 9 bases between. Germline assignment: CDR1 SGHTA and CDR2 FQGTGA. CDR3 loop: CASSLSPLPYEQYF. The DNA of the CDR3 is TGTGCCAGCAGCTTAAGCCCTCTACCCTACGAGCAGTACTTC.

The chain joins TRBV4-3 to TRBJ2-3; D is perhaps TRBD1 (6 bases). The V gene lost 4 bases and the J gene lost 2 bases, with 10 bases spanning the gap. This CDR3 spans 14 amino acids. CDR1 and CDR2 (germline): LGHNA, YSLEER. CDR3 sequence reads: CASSLQGNTDTQYF. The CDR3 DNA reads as TGCGCCAGCAGCCTACAGGGAAACACAGATACGCAGTATTTT.

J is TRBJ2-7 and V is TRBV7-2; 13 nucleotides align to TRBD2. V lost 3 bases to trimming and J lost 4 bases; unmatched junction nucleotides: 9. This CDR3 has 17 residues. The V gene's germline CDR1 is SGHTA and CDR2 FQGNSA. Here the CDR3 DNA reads TGTGCCAGCAGCTTGGGACTAGCGGGAACATTAACTTACGAGCAGTACTTC. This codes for CASSLGLAGTLTYEQYF.

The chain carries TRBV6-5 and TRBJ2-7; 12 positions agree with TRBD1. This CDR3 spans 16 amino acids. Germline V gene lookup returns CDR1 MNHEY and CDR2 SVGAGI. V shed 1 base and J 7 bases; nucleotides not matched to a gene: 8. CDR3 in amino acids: CASSYFSGTGGGEQYF. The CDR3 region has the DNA TGTGCCAGCAGTTACTTTAGCGGGACAGGGGGCGGTGAGCAGTACTTC.

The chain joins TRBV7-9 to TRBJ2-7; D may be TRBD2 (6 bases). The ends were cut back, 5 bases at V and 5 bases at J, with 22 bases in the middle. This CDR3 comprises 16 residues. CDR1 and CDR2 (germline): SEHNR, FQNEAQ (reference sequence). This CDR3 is CASSHQNMGLADEQYF. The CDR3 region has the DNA TGTGCCAGCAGCCACCAGAACATGGGACTGGCCGACGAGCAGTACTTC.

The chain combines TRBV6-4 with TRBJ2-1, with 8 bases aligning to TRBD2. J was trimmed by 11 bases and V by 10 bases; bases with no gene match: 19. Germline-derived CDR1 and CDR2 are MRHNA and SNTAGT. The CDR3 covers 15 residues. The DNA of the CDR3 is TGTGCCACCCCCCGCCCCCGACCGGGACTAGGCCAGCAGTTCTTC. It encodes CATPRPRPGLGQQFF.

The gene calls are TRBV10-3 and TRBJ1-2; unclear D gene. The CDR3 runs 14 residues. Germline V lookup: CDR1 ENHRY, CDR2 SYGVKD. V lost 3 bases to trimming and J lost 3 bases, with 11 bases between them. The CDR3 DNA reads TGTGCCATCAGTGACCCGCACAAAGACTATGGCTACACCTTC. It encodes CAISDPHKDYGYTF.

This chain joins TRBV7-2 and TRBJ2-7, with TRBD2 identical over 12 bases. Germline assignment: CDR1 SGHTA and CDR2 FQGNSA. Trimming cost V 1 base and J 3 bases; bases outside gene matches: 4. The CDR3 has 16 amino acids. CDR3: CASSLGLAGVGYEQYF. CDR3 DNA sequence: TGTGCCAGCAGCTTAGGACTAGCGGGAGTAGGCTACGAGCAGTACTTC.

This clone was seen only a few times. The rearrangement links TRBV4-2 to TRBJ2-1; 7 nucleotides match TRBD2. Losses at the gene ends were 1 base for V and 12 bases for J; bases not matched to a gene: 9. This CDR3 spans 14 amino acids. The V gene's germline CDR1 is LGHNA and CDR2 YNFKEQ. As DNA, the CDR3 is TGTGCCAGCAGCCAAGTCCCTAGCGGAGAAGCGCAGTTCTTC. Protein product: CASSQVPSGEAQFF.

CDR3: CASSHIAGGPYEQYF. CDR3 DNA: TGTGCCAGCAGCCACATAGCGGGAGGGCCCTACGAGCAGTACTTC. This chain connects TRBV5-5 to TRBJ2-7; 11 bases are a match to TRBD2. Germline V gene data show CDR1 as SGHKS and CDR2 as YYEKEE (reference sequence). This CDR3 has 15 residues. Germline trimming cut 4 bases from V and 2 bases from J; bases unmatched to any gene: 5.

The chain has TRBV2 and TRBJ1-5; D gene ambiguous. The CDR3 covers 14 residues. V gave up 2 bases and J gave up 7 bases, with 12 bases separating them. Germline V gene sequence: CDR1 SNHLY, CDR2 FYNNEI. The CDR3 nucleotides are TGTGCCAGCAGTGAAAACGGGGTGGGGCAGCCCCAGCATTTT. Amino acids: CASSENGVGQPQHF. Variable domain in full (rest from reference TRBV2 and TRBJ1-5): EPEVTQTPSHQVTQMGQEVILRCVPISNHLYFYWYRQILGQKVEFLVSFYNNEISEKSEIFDDQFSVERPDGSNFTLKIRSTKLEDSAMYFCASSENGVGQPQHFGDGTRLSIL.

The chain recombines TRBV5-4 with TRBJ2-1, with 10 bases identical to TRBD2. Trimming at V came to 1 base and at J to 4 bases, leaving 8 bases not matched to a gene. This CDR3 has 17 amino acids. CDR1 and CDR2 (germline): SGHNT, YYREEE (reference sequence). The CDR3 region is CASSLNSLAGVYNEQFF. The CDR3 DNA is TGTGCCAGCAGCTTGAACTCCCTAGCGGGAGTTTACAATGAGCAGTTCTTC.

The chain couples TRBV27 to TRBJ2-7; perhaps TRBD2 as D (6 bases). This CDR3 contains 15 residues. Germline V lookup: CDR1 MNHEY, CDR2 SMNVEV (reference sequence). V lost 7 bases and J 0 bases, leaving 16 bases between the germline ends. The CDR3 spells CASKKIAVSSYEQYF. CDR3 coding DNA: TGTGCCAGCAAGAAGATAGCGGTAAGCTCCTACGAGCAGTACTTC.

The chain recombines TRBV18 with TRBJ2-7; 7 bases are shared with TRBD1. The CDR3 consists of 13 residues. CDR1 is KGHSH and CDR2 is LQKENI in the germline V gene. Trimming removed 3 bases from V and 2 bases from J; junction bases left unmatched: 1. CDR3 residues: CASSPGQTYEQYF. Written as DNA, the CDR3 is TGTGCCAGCTCACCGGGACAGACCTACGAGCAGTACTTC.

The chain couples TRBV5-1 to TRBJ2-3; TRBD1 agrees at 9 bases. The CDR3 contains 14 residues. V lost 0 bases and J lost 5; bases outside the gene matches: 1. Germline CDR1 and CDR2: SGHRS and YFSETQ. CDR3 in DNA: TGCGCCAGCAGCTTGGACAGGGGGCGAGATACGCAGTATTTT. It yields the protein CASSLDRGRDTQYF.

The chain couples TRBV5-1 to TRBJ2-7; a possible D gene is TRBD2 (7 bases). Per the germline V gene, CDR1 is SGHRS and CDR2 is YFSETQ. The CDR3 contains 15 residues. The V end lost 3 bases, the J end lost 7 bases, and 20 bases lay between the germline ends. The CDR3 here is CASSSRAGALHEQYF. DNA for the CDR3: TGCGCCAGCAGCTCGAGGGCGGGGGCCCTCCATGAGCAGTACTTC. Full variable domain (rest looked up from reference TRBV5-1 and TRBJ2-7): KAGVTQTPRYLIKTRGQQVTLSCSPISGHRSVSWYQQTPGQGLQFLFEYFSETQRNKGNFPGRFSGRQFSNSRSEMNVSTLELGDSALYLCASSSRAGALHEQYFGPGTRLTVT.

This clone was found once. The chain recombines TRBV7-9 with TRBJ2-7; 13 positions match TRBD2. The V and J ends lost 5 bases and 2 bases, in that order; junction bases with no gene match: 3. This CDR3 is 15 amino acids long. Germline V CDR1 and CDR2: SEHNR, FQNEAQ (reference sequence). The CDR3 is CASSRGLAGTYEQYF. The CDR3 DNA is TGTGCCAGCAGCCGGGGACTAGCGGGGACCTACGAGCAGTACTTC.

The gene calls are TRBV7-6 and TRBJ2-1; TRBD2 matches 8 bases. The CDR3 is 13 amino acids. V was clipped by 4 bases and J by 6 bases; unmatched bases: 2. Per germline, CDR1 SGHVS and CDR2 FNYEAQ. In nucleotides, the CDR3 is TGTGCCAGCAGCTGGACTAGCCTCAATGAGCAGTTCTTC. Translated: CASSWTSLNEQFF.

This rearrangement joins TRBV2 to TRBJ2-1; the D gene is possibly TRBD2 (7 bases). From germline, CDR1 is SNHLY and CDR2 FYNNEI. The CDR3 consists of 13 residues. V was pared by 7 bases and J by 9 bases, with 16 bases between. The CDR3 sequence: CASIQRGGGEQFF. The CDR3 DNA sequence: TGTGCCAGCATACAGCGAGGGGGGGGTGAGCAGTTCTTC.

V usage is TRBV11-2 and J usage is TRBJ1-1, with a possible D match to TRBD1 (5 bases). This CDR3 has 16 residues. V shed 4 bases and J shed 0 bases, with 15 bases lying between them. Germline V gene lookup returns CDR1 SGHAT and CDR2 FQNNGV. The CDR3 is CASSSRWGRMNTEAFF. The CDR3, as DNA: TGTGCCAGCAGCTCCCGGTGGGGGAGGATGAACACTGAAGCTTTCTTT. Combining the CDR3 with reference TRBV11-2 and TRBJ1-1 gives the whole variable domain EAGVAQSPRYKIIEKRQSVAFWCNPISGHATLYWYQQILGQGPKLLIQFQNNGVVDDSQLPKDRFSAERLKGVDSTLKIQPAKLEDSAVYLCASSSRWGRMNTEAFFGQGTRLTVV.